These 18 T cell receptor beta chains were all obtained from the same sample, sequenced in a study of shared clonotypes between healthy human individuals. Generated by immunoSEQ multiplex PCR, the TCRdb table keeps only in-frame clones and is missing some. In the table there are over a million clones, more than 60% of which are singletons. Specimen: memory CD4+ T cells sorted from blood. Subset described: CD45RA-negative fraction. The receptors here all came from a man aged 18 to 29 in good health.

This chain joins TRBV28 and TRBJ2-3, with 8 bases matching TRBD2. CDR3 length equals 15 residues. The trim removed 5 bases at V and 5 bases at J, leaving 9 bases unmatched. The germline V gene has CDR1 MDHEN and CDR2 SYDVKM. The CDR3 region is CASSPYGGARDTQYF. CDR3 sequence (DNA): TGTGCCAGCAGTCCCTACGGGGGGGCGAGAGATACGCAGTATTTT.

V usage is TRBV2 and J usage is TRBJ1-4; 9 bases align to TRBD1. The CDR3 runs to 15 residues. Trimming took 4 bases from V and 7 from J; bases not matched to a gene: 7. CDR1 and CDR2 from the germline V gene are SNHLY and FYNNEI. CDR3 sequence (DNA): TGTGCCAGCAGTGTCCTTTCGGGACAGGGTGAAAAACTGTTTTTT. This encodes CASSVLSGQGEKLFF. Full variable domain (outside the CDR3, taken from reference TRBV2 and TRBJ1-4): EPEVTQTPSHQVTQMGQEVILRCVPISNHLYFYWYRQILGQKVEFLVSFYNNEISEKSEIFDDQFSVERPDGSNFTLKIRSTKLEDSAMYFCASSVLSGQGEKLFFGSGTQLSVL.

Written as DNA, the CDR3 is TGTGCCAGCACCCCCCCCGGGGGAGGTTCGCAGTTCTTC. It is translated as CASTPPGGGSQFF. The V and J genes are TRBV9 and TRBJ2-1, with a possible D match to TRBD2 (6 bases). CDR1 is SGDLS, CDR2 YYNGEE, per germline. The V end was cut by 6 bases, the J end by 12 bases, with 19 bases between. CDR3 length: 13 amino acids.

The genes are TRBV10-3 and TRBJ1-6; D remains ambiguous. Per germline, CDR1 ENHRY and CDR2 SYGVKD. CDR3 length equals 14 residues. V was trimmed by 2 bases and J by 5 bases, leaving 7 bases between them. The CDR3 coding sequence is TGTGCCATCAGTGAGCTTCTGAATAATTCACCCCTCCACTTT. Its translation is CAISELLNNSPLHF.

The J gene is TRBJ1-6, the V gene TRBV10-3; D is possibly TRBD1 (6 bases). Germline V gene lookup returns CDR1 ENHRY and CDR2 SYGVKD. V lost 4 bases and J 11 bases, leaving 15 bases between the germline ends. The CDR3 is 14 amino acids. CDR3: CAISGNRDRAPLHF. CDR3 nucleotides: TGTGCCATCAGTGGAAACAGGGATCGGGCACCCCTCCACTTT.

The gene calls are TRBV7-2 and TRBJ2-7; the D gene could be TRBD1 or TRBD2 (5 bases each). The V gene's germline CDR1 is SGHTA and CDR2 FQGNSA. Trimming cost V 6 bases and J 3 bases, with 15 bases left between them. The CDR3 spans 14 residues. CDR3 loop: CASSLQGPFYEQYF. The CDR3 DNA reads TGTGCCAGCAGTCTTCAGGGACCATTCTACGAGCAGTACTTC.

Worth noting for this clone: A much larger clone lies a single base off, so this may be a read error. The chain is built from TRBV6-1 and TRBJ1-2, with D hard to call. Germline-derived CDR1 and CDR2 are MNHNS and SASEGT. The CDR3 totals 13 residues. The V gene lost 2 bases and the J gene lost 7 bases, with 11 bases spanning the gap. For the CDR3, the DNA is TGTGCCAGCAGTGAATGGGCTGAGGGTGGCTACACCTTC. Translating gives CASSEWAEGGYTF.

This clone was found a few times. Distinct nucleotide sequences in the sample also encode this CDR3. V usage is TRBV11-3 and J usage is TRBJ2-5, with D uncertain. Germline CDR1 SGHNT, CDR2 YENEEA. This CDR3 contains 13 residues. V lost 1 base and J 2 bases, leaving 5 bases between the germline ends. CDR3 region: CASSLGSQETQYF. The DNA for the CDR3 is TGTGCCAGCAGCTTAGGCTCGCAAGAGACCCAGTACTTC. Based on the CDR3 plus reference TRBV11-3 and TRBJ2-5, the full variable domain is EAGVVQSPRYKIIEKKQPVAFWCNPISGHNTLYWYLQNLGQGPELLIRYENEEAVDDSQLPKDRFSAERLKGVDSTLKIQPAELGDSAVYLCASSLGSQETQYFGPGTRLLVL.

A few counts support this clone. The chain combines TRBV6-6 with TRBJ1-5, with no clear D. Germline V gene lookup returns CDR1 MNHNY and CDR2 SVGAGI (reference sequence). Trimming removed 3 bases from V and 0 bases from J, with 9 bases in between. This CDR3 contains 15 residues. CDR3 sequence: CASSYSQNSNQPQHF. The CDR3 nucleotides read TGTGCCAGCAGTTATAGTCAAAATAGCAATCAGCCCCAGCATTTT.

The V call is TRBV2, the J call TRBJ1-6, with D perhaps TRBD1 (5 bases). Germline V CDR1 and CDR2: SNHLY, FYNNEI. Deletions cut 5 bases from V and 0 bases from J, with 17 bases between. There are 18 residues in the CDR3. For the CDR3, the DNA is TGTGCCAGCAGTAGAAGTTACCCAGGGAGCTCCTATAATTCACCCCTCCACTTT. Its protein is CASSRSYPGSSYNSPLHF.

The rearrangement joins TRBV5-6 to TRBJ1-1, with D unclear. V was trimmed by 2 bases and J by 5 bases, leaving 13 bases between them. Germline V gene data show CDR1 as SGHDT and CDR2 as YYEEEE. The CDR3 consists of 14 residues. Here the CDR3 DNA reads TGTGCCAGCAGCTTTTCCGGTGGAGGAACTGAAGCTTTCTTT. Protein sequence: CASSFSGGGTEAFF.

This clone was detected only a few times. CDR3 sequence (DNA): TGCGCCAGCAGCTTGGCGAGCGGGAGCTCCAATGAGCAGTTCTTC. Translation gives CASSLASGSSNEQFF. This chain connects TRBV5-1 to TRBJ2-1; TRBD2 matches at 8 bases. The CDR3 totals 15 residues. Germline V gene data show CDR1 as SGHRS and CDR2 as YFSETQ. V was clipped by 0 bases and J by 6 bases; unmatched bases: 5.

This sequence joins TRBV5-4 and TRBJ2-3; 15 nucleotides match TRBD2. This CDR3 has 18 residues. Germline-derived CDR1 and CDR2 are SGHNT and YYREEE (reference sequence). V was pared by 3 bases and J by 2 bases, with 7 bases of the junction left unmatched. Here the CDR3 reads CASSSGLAGGPNTDTQYF. Here the CDR3 DNA reads TGTGCCAGCAGCTCGGGACTAGCGGGGGGCCCGAACACAGATACGCAGTATTTT.

V is TRBV6-1 and J is TRBJ2-7; D is unclear. Trimming pared 0 bases from V and 2 bases from J, leaving 11 bases between. The germline V gene has CDR1 MNHNS and CDR2 SASEGT. The CDR3 contains 15 residues. The CDR3 DNA reads as TGTGCCAGCAGTGAAGCATTAAAGGGAACCTACGAGCAGTACTTC. Translated: CASSEALKGTYEQYF.

The J gene is TRBJ2-1, the V gene TRBV9, with unresolved D. Per the germline V gene, CDR1 is SGDLS and CDR2 is YYNGEE. The CDR3 sequence is 13 residues long. Trimming removed 4 bases at V and 6 bases at J, with 11 bases between. The CDR3 DNA reads TGTGCCAGCAGCTTACTATGGGGCAATGAGCAGTTCTTC. Amino acid sequence: CASSLLWGNEQFF.

V is TRBV5-8 and J is TRBJ2-5, with 10 bases matching TRBD1. CDR1 and CDR2 from the germline V gene are SGHTS and YDEGEE. This CDR3 is built from 15 residues. V lost 1 base, J lost 5 bases, and 5 bases stayed unmatched. CDR3 sequence: CASSLPGTGVETQYF. DNA for the CDR3: TGTGCCAGCAGCTTGCCCGGGACAGGGGTTGAGACCCAGTACTTC.

V is TRBV6-6 and J is TRBJ1-5; no clear D gene. V was shortened by 0 bases and J by 5 bases, with 8 bases between the two germline ends. This CDR3 region has 14 residues. CDR1 and CDR2 from the germline V gene are MNHNY and SVGAGI (reference sequence). In DNA, the CDR3 is TGTGCCAGCAGTTACTCGAGAGCCGATCAGCCCCAGCATTTT. It translates to CASSYSRADQPQHF.

The V gene is TRBV28, the J gene TRBJ2-3; D is unclear. The CDR3 spans 12 residues. The V and J ends lost 8 bases and 5 bases respectively, with 11 bases between them. Germline V gene data show CDR1 as MDHEN and CDR2 as SYDVKM. CDR3 DNA: TGTGCCAGCTACGGATGGGGAGATACGCAGTATTTT. Its translation is CASYGWGDTQYF.